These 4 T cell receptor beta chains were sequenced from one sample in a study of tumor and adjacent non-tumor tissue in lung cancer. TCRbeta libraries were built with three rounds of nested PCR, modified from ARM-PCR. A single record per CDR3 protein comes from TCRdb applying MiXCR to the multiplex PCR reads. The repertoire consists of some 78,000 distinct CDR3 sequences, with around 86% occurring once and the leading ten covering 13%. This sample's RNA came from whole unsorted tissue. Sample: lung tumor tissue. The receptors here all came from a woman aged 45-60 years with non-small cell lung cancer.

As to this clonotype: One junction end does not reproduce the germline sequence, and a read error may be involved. The CDR3 DNA sequence: TGCAGTGCAGAACAAGAGAGCACAGAAGCTTACTTT. It codes for CSAEQESTEAYF. The chain employs TRBV20-1 and TRBJ1-1; no firm D call. The CDR3 has 12 residues. Germline CDR1 reads DFQATT; CDR2 reads SNEGSKA (reference sequence).

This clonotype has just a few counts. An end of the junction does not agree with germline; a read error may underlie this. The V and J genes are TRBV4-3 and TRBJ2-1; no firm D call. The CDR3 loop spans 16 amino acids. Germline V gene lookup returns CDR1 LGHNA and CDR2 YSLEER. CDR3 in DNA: TGCGCCAGCAGCGAAGAGACGGCTGGGCCCGGCCGAGAGCAGTTCTTC. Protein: CASSEETAGPGREQFF.

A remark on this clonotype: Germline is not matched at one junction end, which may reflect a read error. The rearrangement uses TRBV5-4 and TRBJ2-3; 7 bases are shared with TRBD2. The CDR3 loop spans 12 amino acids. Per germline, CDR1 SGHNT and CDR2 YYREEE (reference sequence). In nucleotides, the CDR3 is TGTGCCTGCAGCTTGGGAGGGGAGACGCAGTATTTT. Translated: CACSLGGETQYF.

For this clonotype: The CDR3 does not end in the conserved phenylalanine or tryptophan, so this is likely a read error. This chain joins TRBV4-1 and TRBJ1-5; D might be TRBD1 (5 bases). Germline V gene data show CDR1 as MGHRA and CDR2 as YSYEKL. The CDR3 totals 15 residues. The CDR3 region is CASNQEQVSNQPQHL. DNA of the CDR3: TGCGCCAGCAACCAAGAACAGGTTAGCAATCAGCCCCAGCATTTG.